The 26 T cell receptor beta chains below come from one sample, sequenced in a study of patients and donors after allogeneic stem cell transplantation. TCRdb independently ran MiXCR on the RT-PCR reads; one entry per CDR3 protein. The repertoire holds about 230,000 distinct CDR3 sequences, less than 15% seen once, with approximately 10% in the top ten. The specimen was blood, either unsorted or a sorted T cell fraction (not recorded which). Receptors were obtained from a human donor who was either an allogeneic HSCT recipient or a stem cell or donor lymphocyte infusion donor (not recorded which). It is not recorded whose cells these are; they may come from a transplant donor.

This chain joins TRBV19 and TRBJ2-7; the match to TRBD1 covers 7 bases. This CDR3 region has 17 residues. Germline assignment: CDR1 LNHDA and CDR2 SQIVND (reference sequence). V gave up 3 bases and J gave up 4 bases; unmatched junction bases: 15. Written as DNA, the CDR3 is TGTGCCAGTAGTATCTACCCTCCCCGACAGGGAAATTACGAGCAGTACTTC. Its protein is CASSIYPPRQGNYEQYF.

This clonotype has a handful of counts. The chain recombines TRBV19 with TRBJ2-5; TRBD1 matches at 8 bases. Germline V gene sequence: CDR1 LNHDA, CDR2 SQIVND (reference sequence). V was pared by 8 bases and J by 7 bases, with 9 bases of the junction left unmatched. The CDR3 is 13 residues long. The DNA for the CDR3 is TGTGCCAGTGGGCCGGACAGGGCAAGGACCCAGTACTTC. Translated, it gives CASGPDRARTQYF.

The rearrangement joins TRBV30 to TRBJ1-1; maybe TRBD1 (5 bases). V gave up 3 bases and J gave up 5 bases, with 13 bases separating them. This CDR3 has 13 residues. From germline, CDR1 is GTSNPN and CDR2 SVGIG (reference sequence). The CDR3 DNA reads as TGTGCCTGGAGCCCCTATCAGGGAACTGAAGCTTTCTTT. It codes for CAWSPYQGTEAFF.

Points on this clonotype: One junction end does not reproduce the germline sequence, and a read error may be involved. V gene TRBV7-3 combines with J gene TRBJ2-5; D gene unclear. The CDR3 runs to 10 residues. Germline V gene data show CDR1 as SGHTA and CDR2 as FQGTGA. CDR3 in DNA: TGTGCCAGCAGCTTAACGGCAGGCCGCTTC. Amino acids: CASSLTAGRF.

The chain links TRBV5-5 to TRBJ2-2; weak D call: TRBD2 (5 bases). CDR1 is SGHKS and CDR2 is YYEKEE in the germline V gene (reference sequence). Trimming stripped 1 base from V and 4 bases from J, with 11 bases between. The CDR3 totals 15 residues. The CDR3 sequence: CASSLIGGSTGELFF. In DNA, the CDR3 is TGTGCCAGCAGCTTGATTGGAGGTTCCACCGGGGAGCTGTTTTTT.

This clonotype occurred many times. J is TRBJ1-1 and V is TRBV9; D is unresolved. Per germline, CDR1 SGDLS and CDR2 YYNGEE. Trimming pared 0 bases from V and 1 base from J, leaving 10 bases between. CDR3 size: 15 residues. The CDR3 loop reads CASSVDTRGNTEAFF. The CDR3 region has the DNA TGTGCCAGCAGCGTAGATACACGCGGGAACACTGAAGCTTTCTTT.

This clonotype was counted a few times. The CDR3: CASSIGQLMNTEAFF. The CDR3 DNA sequence: TGTGCCAGCAGCATCGGTCAGCTCATGAACACTGAAGCTTTCTTT. The rearrangement uses TRBV5-8 and TRBJ1-1; D ambiguous. Per germline, CDR1 SGHTS and CDR2 YDEGEE. The V and J ends lost 4 bases and 0 bases respectively, with 13 bases between them. This CDR3 region has 15 residues.

This chain links TRBV30 with TRBJ2-5; 10 nucleotides agree with TRBD1. The CDR3 loop spans 16 amino acids. The germline V gene encodes CDR1 GTSNPN and CDR2 SVGIG (reference sequence). V lost 2 bases and J lost 1; bases outside the gene matches: 7. The CDR3 DNA is TGTGCCTGGAGTATCACGAGGACAGGGGGCCAAGAGACCCAGTACTTC. It is translated as CAWSITRTGGQETQYF.

This chain joins TRBV6-2 or TRBV6-3 and TRBJ2-5; D is possibly TRBD2 (5 bases). V gave up 5 bases and J gave up 2 bases, with 12 bases separating them. The CDR3 is made up of 14 amino acids. Per the germline V gene, CDR1 is MNHEY and CDR2 is SVGEGT. The CDR3, as DNA: TGTGCCAGCAGTCCCTTGACTAAGCAAGAGACCCAGTACTTC. Residues: CASSPLTKQETQYF.

The sample holds a few counts of this clonotype. The chain has TRBV20-1 and TRBJ1-5, with D possibly matching TRBD1 (5 bases). This CDR3 has 16 residues. Germline V gene sequence: CDR1 DFQATT, CDR2 SNEGSKA (reference sequence). V was shortened by 1 base and J by 9 bases, with 22 bases between the two germline ends. This CDR3 reads CSARAQTGPPSRPQHF. CDR3 coding DNA: TGCAGTGCTAGAGCTCAAACAGGCCCTCCTTCAAGGCCCCAGCATTTT.

With regard to this clonotype: The junction does not match germline at one end; this may be a read error. This chain links TRBV7-2 with TRBJ1-1; D is undetermined. Germline V gene sequence: CDR1 SGHTA, CDR2 FQGNSA. There are 13 residues in the CDR3. CDR3 nucleotides: TGTGCCAGCTCGACCGCCCGAGGAACTGAAGCTCTCTTT. This gives the protein CASSTARGTEALF.

In its sample, this clonotype was seen a few times. The chain employs TRBV20-1 and TRBJ2-1, with D hard to call. V shed 1 base and J shed 5 bases, with 18 bases lying between them. There are 16 residues in the CDR3. Germline V CDR1 and CDR2: DFQATT, SNEGSKA (reference sequence). In DNA, the CDR3 is TGCAGTGCTAGAGTTTCGACTCCTGACCTTAACAATGAGCAGTTCTTC. Its protein product is CSARVSTPDLNNEQFF.

Only a few counts were recorded for this clonotype. This chain connects TRBV20-1 to TRBJ1-5; 9 nucleotides match TRBD1. Germline V gene sequence: CDR1 DFQATT, CDR2 SNEGSKA (reference sequence). The V gene end was trimmed by 0 bases and the J gene end by 9 bases; junction bases not matched to a gene: 9. The CDR3 loop spans 15 amino acids. The CDR3 protein is CSARDRGQGFRPQHF. DNA of the CDR3: TGCAGTGCTAGAGATCGGGGACAGGGCTTTCGGCCCCAGCATTTT.

This clonotype was seen a handful of times. The rearrangement links TRBV6-2 or TRBV6-3 to TRBJ1-5; TRBD1 agrees at 8 bases. The junction had 11 bases not matched to a gene; V was cut back by 3 bases and J by 7 bases. Germline CDR1 and CDR2: MNHEY and SVGEGT. The CDR3 loop spans 16 amino acids. The CDR3 DNA reads TGTGCCAGCAGTTATAGAGGACAGGGAGGAGGGCAGCCCCAGCATTTT. It translates to CASSYRGQGGGQPQHF.

This rearrangement joins TRBV7-6 to TRBJ1-3, with D uncertain. Germline V gene data show CDR1 as SGHVS and CDR2 as FNYEAQ. Between the trimmed V and J ends, which lost 4 bases and 4 bases, there was a span of 11 bases. This CDR3 region has 14 residues. The CDR3 sequence is CASSSYGVGNTIYF. The CDR3 region has the DNA TGTGCCAGCAGCTCTTACGGGGTGGGAAACACCATATATTTT.

This chain links TRBV18 with TRBJ2-5; D is uncertain. There are 12 residues in the CDR3. Germline V gene data show CDR1 as KGHSH and CDR2 as LQKENI. Trimming removed 3 bases from V and 7 bases from J, with 9 bases in between. The CDR3 DNA follows: TGTGCCAGCTCACCTCTCTCAGGGACCCAGTACTTC. Its translation is CASSPLSGTQYF.

The sample holds a few counts of this clonotype. V and J are TRBV18 and TRBJ2-3; 9 nucleotides match TRBD1. This CDR3 region has 13 residues. With 8 bases clipped from V and 2 bases from J, the junction kept 2 bases outside the gene matches. CDR1 is KGHSH, CDR2 LQKENI, per germline. CDR3 coding DNA: TGTGCCAGCGGGACAGGGAACACAGATACGCAGTATTTT. It codes for CASGTGNTDTQYF.

The CDR3 DNA reads as TGTGCCAGCAGTGAATCTTTGACAGGGCAAGATACGCAGTATTTT. As protein: CASSESLTGQDTQYF. This chain uses TRBV25-1 with TRBJ2-3, with 7 nucleotides matching TRBD1. Germline V CDR1 and CDR2: MGHDK, SYGVNS. The CDR3 is made up of 15 amino acids. J lost 5 bases, V lost 1 base, and 6 bases had no gene match.

This clonotype was counted many times. The chain couples TRBV4-2 to TRBJ1-1, with D possibly matching TRBD1 (5 bases). V gave up 0 bases and J gave up 3 bases, with 11 bases separating them. Germline V gene sequence: CDR1 LGHNA, CDR2 YNFKEQ. The CDR3 extends over 15 amino acids. DNA for the CDR3: TGTGCCAGCAGCCAAGATCCAGGGAAACACACTGAAGCTTTCTTT. Protein: CASSQDPGKHTEAFF.

This clonotype was observed many times. V usage is TRBV5-6 and J usage is TRBJ2-5, with D possibly TRBD2 on 5 matching bases. The V gene's germline CDR1 is SGHDT and CDR2 YYEEEE. Trimming shortened V by 4 bases and J by 5 bases, and 15 bases separated the two germline ends. The CDR3 spans 14 residues. The CDR3 DNA follows: TGTGCCAGCAGCCCGGGAATGCCGGGGGAGACCCAGTACTTC. Protein product: CASSPGMPGETQYF.

This clonotype was seen a handful of times. This chain joins TRBV5-5 and TRBJ2-2; no reliable D call. V was shortened by 3 bases and J by 5 bases, with 8 bases between the two germline ends. CDR1 is SGHKS, CDR2 YYEKEE, per germline (reference sequence). The CDR3 has 13 amino acids. The CDR3 protein is CASSWGRTGELFF. CDR3 nucleotides: TGTGCCAGCAGCTGGGGTCGGACCGGGGAGCTGTTTTTT.

In this sample, this clonotype turned up many times. The CDR3 reads CASSLSGKTDTEAFF. The CDR3 coding sequence is TGCGCCAGCAGCTTGTCAGGGAAAACAGACACTGAAGCTTTCTTT. This sequence joins TRBV5-1 and TRBJ1-1, with D possibly matching TRBD1 (5 bases). V was shortened by 1 base and J by 3 bases, with 13 bases between the two germline ends. The CDR3 covers 15 residues. Germline CDR1 SGHRS, CDR2 YFSETQ.

Many counts were recorded for this clonotype. The V and J genes are TRBV7-3 and TRBJ2-1, with D possibly matching TRBD2 (5 bases). The V gene lost 5 bases and the J gene lost 10 bases, with 18 bases spanning the gap. Germline CDR1 is SGHTA and CDR2 is FQGTGA. The CDR3 length is 14 residues. In nucleotides, the CDR3 is TGTGCCAGCAGCCCAGTAGGAGGTCCGTACGAGCAGTTCTTC. Its protein product is CASSPVGGPYEQFF.

This clonotype appeared a few times. This chain connects TRBV30 to TRBJ1-5; D is undetermined. The CDR3 has 14 residues. Trimming removed 0 bases from V and 4 bases from J, with 10 bases in between. Looked up from germline, CDR1 is GTSNPN and CDR2 is SVGIG (reference sequence). Here the CDR3 DNA reads TGTGCCTGGAGTGTACGGTCAGGTAATCAGCCCCAGCATTTT. It codes for CAWSVRSGNQPQHF.

This clonotype was observed a handful of times. The chain is built from TRBV4-2 and TRBJ2-5, with D hard to call. Germline lookup yields CDR1 LGHNA and CDR2 YNFKEQ. The V end was cut by 0 bases, the J end by 2 bases, with 10 bases between. This CDR3 comprises 15 residues. The CDR3 is CASSQDTRTQETQYF. CDR3 sequence (DNA): TGTGCCAGCAGCCAAGATACAAGAACTCAAGAGACCCAGTACTTC.

The chain uses TRBV11-3 and TRBJ2-3; perhaps D is TRBD1 or TRBD2 (6 bases each). Germline V gene data show CDR1 as SGHNT and CDR2 as YENEEA. The CDR3 extends over 16 amino acids. V was trimmed by 3 bases and J by 0 bases, leaving 13 bases between them. The CDR3 region is CASSLGGSPSTDTQYF. The CDR3, as DNA: TGTGCCAGCAGCTTGGGGGGCTCACCGAGCACAGATACGCAGTATTTT.